A selection of T cell receptor beta chains follows, all from one sample in a study of blood T cell repertoires in COVID-19. Produced via immunoSEQ multiplex PCR; TCRdb's table is partial and in-frame only. The table records just over 150,000 clones, roughly 93% of them present only once. The material sequenced was peripheral blood. All receptors come from a woman in her forties or fifties with acute or convalescent COVID-19. CDR3s include the opening cysteine and the closing phenylalanine or tryptophan. The D gene is left open where the match is weak. Not every row has a clone size; where given, it reads once, few, many or a size class.

j_call,d_call,clone_size,v_call,cdr3_nt,cdr3_aa
TRBJ1-1,.,few,TRBV3-1/TRBV3-2,TGTGCCAGCAGGAATTCGGACACTGAAGCTTTCTTT,CASRNSDTEAFF
TRBJ1-1,TRBD1,.,TRBV5-4,TGTGCCAGCAGCCGAAGGGGACAGGGAGACTCTGAAGCTTTCTTT,CASSRRGQGDSEAFF
TRBJ1-6,TRBD1,.,TRBV7-2,TGTGCCAGCAGCCTCGGGACAGCTTCACCCCTCCACTTT,CASSLGTASPLHF
TRBJ2-1,.,once,TRBV7-2,TGTGCCAGCAGCCCACGACCTGGCGGAAGCTCCTACAATGAGCAGTTCTTC,CASSPRPGGSSYNEQFF
TRBJ2-7,.,.,TRBV7-9,TGTGCCAGCAGCCCCTCCGGGTCATACGAGCAGTACTTC,CASSPSGSYEQYF
TRBJ2-7,TRBD2,.,TRBV4-1,TGCGCCAGCAGCCAGCAGGTAGCGGGGGACTACGAGCAGTACTTC,CASSQQVAGDYEQYF
TRBJ1-1,.,.,TRBV4-3,TGCGCCAGCAGCCAAGATTCAGGGCCGAACACTGAAGCTTTCTTT,CASSQDSGPNTEAFF
TRBJ1-6,TRBD1,.,TRBV7-9,TGTGCCAGCAGCCCCAAGACCGAACTGGACAGGAATAATTCACCCCTCCACTTT,CASSPKTELDRNNSPLHF
TRBJ2-7,TRBD1,.,TRBV30,TGTGCCTGGAGTATGGGACAGGGGACGGGAGAGCAGTACTTC,CAWSMGQGTGEQYF
TRBJ1-6,.,.,TRBV4-1,TGCGCCAGCAGCCAAGCTGATAATTCACCCCTCCACTTT,CASSQADNSPLHF
TRBJ2-7,.,.,TRBV11-2,TGTGCCAGCAGCTACGCGCGAGGATACGAGCAGTACTTC,CASSYARGYEQYF
TRBJ2-7,.,.,TRBV21-1,TGTGCCAGCAGCAGGTTCCTATCGGGCGGGGGTGGAAACGAGCAGTACTTC,CASSRFLSGGGGNEQYF
TRBJ1-3,TRBD1,few,TRBV4-1,TGCGCCAGCAGCCAGCCGACAGGGGTTGGAAACACCATATATTTT,CASSQPTGVGNTIYF
TRBJ1-2,TRBD1,.,TRBV28,TGTGCCAGCAGTCCTAGACAGGGGGCTTTCTATGGCTACACCTTC,CASSPRQGAFYGYTF
TRBJ1-5,.,.,TRBV28,TGTGCCAGCAGTTTTGTAGTGGGCGGGGGACAGCCCCAGCATTTT,CASSFVVGGGQPQHF
TRBJ2-5,.,few,TRBV15,TGTGCCACCAGCGGGGGCGGAGAGACCCAGTACTTC,CATSGGGETQYF
TRBJ1-2,.,.,TRBV6-5,TGTGCCAGCAGTCAACAGGAATCCTATGGCTACACCTTC,CASSQQESYGYTF
TRBJ2-1,.,.,TRBV2,TGTGCCAGCAGTGACGGGATTTTGAGGTACAATGAGCAGTTCTTC,CASSDGILRYNEQFF
TRBJ1-1,.,.,TRBV11-2,TGTGCCAGCGAGTCGAACACTGAAGCTTTCTTT,CASESNTEAFF